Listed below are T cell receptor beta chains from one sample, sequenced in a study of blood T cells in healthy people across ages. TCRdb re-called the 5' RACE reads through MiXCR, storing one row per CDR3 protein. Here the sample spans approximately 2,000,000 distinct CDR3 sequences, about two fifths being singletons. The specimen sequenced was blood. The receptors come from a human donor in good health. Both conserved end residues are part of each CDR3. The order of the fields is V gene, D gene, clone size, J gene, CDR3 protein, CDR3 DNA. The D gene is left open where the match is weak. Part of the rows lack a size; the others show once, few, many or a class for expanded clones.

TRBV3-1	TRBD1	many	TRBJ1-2	CASSQWDSPNYGYTF	TGTGCCAGCAGCCAATGGGACAGCCCTAACTATGGCTACACCTTC
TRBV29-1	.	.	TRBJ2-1	CSVAQLLQETQFF	TGCAGCGTTGCTCAGCTACTCCAAGAGACCCAGTTCTTC
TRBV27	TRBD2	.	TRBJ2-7	CASSAYGGTSYEQYF	TGTGCCAGCAGTGCCTACGGGGGGACCTCCTACGAGCAGTACTTC
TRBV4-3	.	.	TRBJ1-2	CTSSQDAPEGQAGYTF	TGCACCAGCAGCCAAGATGCCCCGGAAGGGCAGGCTGGCTACACCTTC
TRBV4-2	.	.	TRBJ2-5	CASSQEALGAAQETQYF	TGTGCCAGCAGCCAAGAGGCCCTAGGGGCGGCCCAAGAGACCCAGTACTTC
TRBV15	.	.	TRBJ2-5	CATSRDKETQYF	TGTGCCACCAGCAGAGATAAGGAGACCCAGTACTTC
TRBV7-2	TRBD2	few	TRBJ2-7	CASSLESNSGGYYEQYF	TGTGCCAGCAGCTTAGAATCGAATAGCGGGGGGTACTACGAGCAGTACTTC
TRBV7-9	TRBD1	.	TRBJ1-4	CASNLQGAVGEKLFF	TGTGCCAGCAACCTACAGGGGGCTGTTGGTGAAAAACTGTTTTTT
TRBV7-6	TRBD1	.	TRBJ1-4	CASSSLGTGGEKLFF	TGTGCCAGCAGCTCGCTAGGGACAGGGGGCGAAAAACTGTTTTTT
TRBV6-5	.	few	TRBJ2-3	CATYGGTDTQYF	TGTGCCACTTATGGGGGTACAGATACGCAGTATTTT
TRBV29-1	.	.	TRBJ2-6	CSGQTGANVLTF	TGCAGCGGCCAAACTGGGGCCAACGTCCTGACTTTC
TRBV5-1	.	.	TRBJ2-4	CASSLAAGFDIQYF	TGCGCCAGCAGCTTGGCTGCTGGATTTGACATTCAGTACTTC
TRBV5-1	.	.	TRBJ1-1	CASSLDEGSYTEAFF	TGCGCCAGCAGCTTGGATGAGGGCTCCTACACTGAAGCTTTCTTT
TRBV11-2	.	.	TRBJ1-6	CASSYWTDNSPLHF	TGTGCCAGCAGCTATTGGACAGACAATTCACCCCTCCACTTT
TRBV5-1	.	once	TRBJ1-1	CASSPVGQMDNTEAFF	TGCGCCAGCAGCCCCGTTGGGCAGATGGACAACACTGAAGCTTTCTTT
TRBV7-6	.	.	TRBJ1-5	CASSPRQGGSQPQHF	TGTGCCAGCAGCCCCCGCCAGGGAGGATCACAGCCCCAGCATTTT
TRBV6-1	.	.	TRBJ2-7	CASRPRTASYEQYF	TGTGCCAGCAGACCCAGGACAGCTTCCTACGAGCAGTACTTC
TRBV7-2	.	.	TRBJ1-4	CASSLVTGPANEKLFF	TGTGCCAGCAGCTTAGTAACGGGGCCGGCTAATGAAAAACTGTTTTTT
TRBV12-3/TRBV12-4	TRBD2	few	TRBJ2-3	CASSLPGGADTQYF	TGTGCCAGCAGTTTACCGGGAGGGGCAGATACGCAGTATTTT
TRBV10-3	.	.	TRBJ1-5	CAISNPDQPQHF	TGTGCCATCAGTAACCCGGATCAGCCCCAGCATTTT
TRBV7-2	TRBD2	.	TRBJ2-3	CASSLDPGGASDTQYF	TGTGCCAGCAGCTTAGACCCCGGGGGGGCATCAGATACGCAGTATTTT